Below, 10 T cell receptor beta chains from the same sample are listed, as sequenced in a study of blood T cell repertoires in COVID-19. Sequencing used immunoSEQ multiplex PCR; TCRdb keeps in-frame clones, though not all of them. Here the sample spans hundreds of thousands of clones, roughly four fifths being singletons. The sequenced sample was peripheral blood. The source of these receptors is a woman aged 40 to 55 with active or convalescent COVID-19.

The rearrangement joins TRBV7-6 to TRBJ1-1; possibly TRBD1 for D (5 bases). The ends were cut back, 5 bases at V and 4 bases at J, with 11 bases in the middle. The germline V gene has CDR1 SGHVS and CDR2 FNYEAQ. The CDR3 sequence is 13 residues long. The DNA of the CDR3 is TGTGCCAGCAGCGCCAATAGGGGCACTGAAGCTTTCTTT. This gives the protein CASSANRGTEAFF.

V and J are TRBV6-1 and TRBJ2-7; maybe TRBD2 (7 bases). Germline V gene lookup returns CDR1 MNHNS and CDR2 SASEGT. With 2 bases removed from V and 5 bases from J, the gap between germline ends came to 22 bases. This CDR3 has 17 residues. The CDR3 sequence: CASSESNFGGRDDEQYF. CDR3 DNA sequence: TGTGCCAGCAGTGAATCCAACTTCGGGGGGCGCGATGACGAGCAGTACTTC.

The V and J genes are TRBV5-5 and TRBJ1-1; D is unclear. Germline V gives CDR1 SGHKS, CDR2 YYEKEE (reference sequence). CDR3 size: 14 residues. Trimming cost V 0 bases and J 4 bases, with 10 bases left between them. The CDR3 sequence is CASSLAAVSTEAFF. CDR3 in DNA: TGTGCCAGCAGCTTGGCTGCGGTGAGCACTGAAGCTTTCTTT.

This CDR3 reads CASSSTTGSYGYTF. In DNA, the CDR3 is TGTGCCAGCAGTTCTACGACAGGGTCCTATGGCTACACCTTC. The J gene is TRBJ1-2, the V gene TRBV27; 7 bases align to TRBD1. Germline V gene lookup returns CDR1 MNHEY and CDR2 SMNVEV (reference sequence). J lost 4 bases, V lost 4 bases, and 6 bases had no gene match. This CDR3 spans 14 amino acids.

The CDR3 is CAISQTEVESGYTF. The DNA for the CDR3 is TGTGCCATCAGTCAGACAGAGGTGGAGTCTGGCTACACCTTC. The V gene is TRBV10-3, the J gene TRBJ1-2, with D perhaps matching TRBD1 (5 bases). The CDR3 sequence is 14 residues long. V lost 5 bases to trimming and J lost 7 bases, with 17 bases between them. Germline V gene data show CDR1 as ENHRY and CDR2 as SYGVKD.

J is TRBJ1-4 and V is TRBV14; the D is unclear. The CDR3 spans 13 residues. Trimming shortened V by 4 bases and J by 8 bases, and 11 bases separated the two germline ends. Germline V gives CDR1 SGHDN, CDR2 FVKESK. CDR3 sequence: CASSPPTREKLFF. CDR3 bases: TGTGCCAGCAGCCCCCCTACTAGGGAAAAACTGTTTTTT.

The chain links TRBV11-2 to TRBJ2-5; 9 nucleotides match TRBD2. This CDR3 spans 15 amino acids. CDR1 SGHAT and CDR2 FQNNGV come from the germline V gene. V lost 1 base to trimming and J lost 3 bases; unmatched junction nucleotides: 3. The CDR3 loop reads CASSLVRGGKETQYF. The CDR3 DNA reads as TGTGCCAGCAGCTTAGTGCGGGGGGGTAAAGAGACCCAGTACTTC. Complete variable domain (other parts from reference TRBV11-2 and TRBJ2-5): EAGVAQSPRYKIIEKRQSVAFWCNPISGHATLYWYQQILGQGPKLLIQFQNNGVVDDSQLPKDRFSAERLKGVDSTLKIQPAKLEDSAVYLCASSLVRGGKETQYFGPGTRLLVL.

V gene TRBV7-9 combines with J gene TRBJ1-2; D is uncertain. V lost 6 bases and J 2 bases, leaving 4 bases between the germline ends. This CDR3 region has 11 residues. The germline CDR1 and CDR2 sequences are SEHNR and FQNEAQ (reference sequence). CDR3 DNA sequence: TGTGCCAGCAGGAGCAACTATGGCTACACCTTC. Translation gives CASRSNYGYTF.

The chain joins TRBV2 to TRBJ1-6; D may be TRBD1 (5 bases). The CDR3 spans 14 residues. Germline CDR1 and CDR2: SNHLY and FYNNEI. V was pared by 8 bases and J by 5 bases, with 13 bases between. The CDR3 loop reads CASSGGGNNSPLHF. The DNA of the CDR3 is TGTGCCAGCTCCGGCGGGGGGAATAATTCACCCCTCCACTTT. Together with reference TRBV2 and TRBJ1-6, the CDR3 gives the full variable domain: EPEVTQTPSHQVTQMGQEVILRCVPISNHLYFYWYRQILGQKVEFLVSFYNNEISEKSEIFDDQFSVERPDGSNFTLKIRSTKLEDSAMYFCASSGGGNNSPLHFGNGTRLTVT.

DNA for the CDR3: TGTGCCAGCAGTTACTCACCCAGATACGAGCAGTACTTC. The encoded protein is CASSYSPRYEQYF. This rearrangement joins TRBV6-2 or TRBV6-3 to TRBJ2-7; the D is unclear. Trimming removed 0 bases at V and 4 bases at J, with 7 bases between. The germline gives CDR1 MNHEY, CDR2 SVGEGT. The CDR3 consists of 13 residues.